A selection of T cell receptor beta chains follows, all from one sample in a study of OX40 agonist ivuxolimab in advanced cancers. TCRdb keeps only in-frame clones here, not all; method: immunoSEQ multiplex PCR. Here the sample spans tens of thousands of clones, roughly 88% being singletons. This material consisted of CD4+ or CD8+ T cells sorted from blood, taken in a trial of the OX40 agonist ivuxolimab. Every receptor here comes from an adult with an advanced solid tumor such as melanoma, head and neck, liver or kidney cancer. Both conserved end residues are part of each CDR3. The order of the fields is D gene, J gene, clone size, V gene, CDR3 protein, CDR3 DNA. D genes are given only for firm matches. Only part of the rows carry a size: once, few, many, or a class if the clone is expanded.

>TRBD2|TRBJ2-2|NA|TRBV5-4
CASSPSGRTSYGELFF
TGTGCCAGCAGCCCCTCCGGTAGGACTAGCTACGGGGAGCTGTTTTTT
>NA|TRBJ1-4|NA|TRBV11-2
CASSLRYRGNEKLFF
TGTGCCAGCAGCTTAAGGTACAGAGGAAATGAAAAACTGTTTTTT
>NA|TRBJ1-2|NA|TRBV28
CASTPGRTYGYTF
TGTGCCAGCACCCCCGGCAGGACCTATGGCTACACCTTC
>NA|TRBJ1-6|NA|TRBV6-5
CASSLVGTANSPLHF
TGTGCCAGCAGTTTAGTCGGGACGGCCAATTCACCCCTCCACTTT
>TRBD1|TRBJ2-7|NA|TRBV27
CASSRGQGIYEQYF
TGTGCCAGCAGCCGTGGACAGGGGATTTACGAGCAGTACTTC
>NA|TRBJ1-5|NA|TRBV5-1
CASGKQGPQPQHF
TGCGCCAGCGGAAAACAGGGACCCCAGCCCCAGCATTTT
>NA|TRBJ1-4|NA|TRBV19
CASSIEFGQGLFF
TGTGCCAGTAGTATAGAATTCGGTCAGGGGCTGTTTTTT
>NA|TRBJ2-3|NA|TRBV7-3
CASSLTSGTDTQYF
TGTGCCAGCAGTTTAACCAGCGGCACAGATACGCAGTATTTT
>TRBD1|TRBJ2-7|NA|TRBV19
CASSTGTGFGQYF
TGTGCCAGTAGTACTGGGACAGGCTTCGGGCAGTACTTC
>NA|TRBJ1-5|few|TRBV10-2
CASRGTAHSNQPQHF
TGCGCCAGCAGGGGGACGGCTCATAGCAATCAGCCCCAGCATTTT
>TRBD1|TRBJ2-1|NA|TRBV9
CASSVDSGGTYNEQFF
TGTGCCAGCAGCGTAGATTCAGGGGGAACCTACAATGAGCAGTTCTTC
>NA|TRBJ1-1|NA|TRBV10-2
CASSELDTTEAFF
TGCGCCAGCAGTGAACTAGACACCACTGAAGCTTTCTTT
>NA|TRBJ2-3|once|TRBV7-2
CASSLGGRAWGTDTQYF
TGTGCCAGCAGCTTAGGAGGTAGGGCCTGGGGCACAGATACGCAGTATTTT
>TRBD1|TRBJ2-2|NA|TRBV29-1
CSVEAGTGHTGELFF
TGCAGCGTTGAAGCCGGGACAGGACACACCGGGGAGCTGTTTTTT
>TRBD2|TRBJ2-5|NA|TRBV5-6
CASSLAGRETQYF
TGTGCCAGCAGCTTAGCGGGAAGGGAGACCCAGTACTTC
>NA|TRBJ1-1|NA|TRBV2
CASSENLDTEAFF
TGTGCCAGCAGTGAAAATTTGGACACTGAAGCTTTCTTT
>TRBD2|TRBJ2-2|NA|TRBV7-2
CASSLYLAGVAGELFF
TGTGCCAGCAGCTTATACCTAGCGGGAGTGGCCGGGGAGCTGTTTTTT